The 25 T cell receptor beta chains presented below share a single source sample, sequenced in a study of CD8+ T cells in alopecia areata. cDNA prepared by RNA extraction and subsequent reverse transcription served as the template for sequencing. TCRdb's copy holds only in-frame clones and misses some; the assay was immunoSEQ multiplex PCR. The sample holds 150,000 or so clones; about 54% are singletons and the top ten take around 15%. Sample treatment: oral pan-JAK inhibitor, 5-10 mg twice daily. The input for sequencing was CD4+ T cells sorted from blood, taken at approximately week 60, from a patient treated with tofacitinib. These receptors originate from a human donor with alopecia areata.

J is TRBJ1-1 and V is TRBV10-3, with a possible D match to TRBD1 (6 bases). Per the germline V gene, CDR1 is ENHRY and CDR2 is SYGVKD. The CDR3 has 13 residues. V dropped 7 bases and J dropped 1 base, with 10 bases sitting between them. This CDR3 is CAINGQKNTEAFF. The CDR3 coding sequence is TGTGCCATCAATGGACAGAAGAACACTGAAGCTTTCTTT.

The V call is TRBV29-1, the J call TRBJ2-3; tentative D call: TRBD2 (6 bases). The V gene's germline CDR1 is SQVTM and CDR2 ANQGSEA. Deletions cut 6 bases from V and 6 bases from J, with 16 bases between. CDR3 length equals 13 residues. The CDR3 sequence is CSVLRDFSDTQYF. The CDR3 DNA reads as TGCAGCGTACTTAGGGACTTTTCGGATACGCAGTATTTT.

In nucleotides, the CDR3 is TGTGCCAGCAGCCAAAGCTCTGGGGCCAACGTCCTGACTTTC. This encodes CASSQSSGANVLTF. This rearrangement joins TRBV13 to TRBJ2-6; D remains ambiguous. The CDR3 covers 14 residues. The V end lost 5 bases, the J end lost 0 bases, and 5 bases lay between the germline ends. The germline V gene has CDR1 PRHDT and CDR2 FYEKMQ (reference sequence).

This clone turned up a few times. This sequence joins TRBV13 and TRBJ1-5; D call uncertain. This CDR3 spans 15 amino acids. The germline V gene encodes CDR1 PRHDT and CDR2 FYEKMQ (reference sequence). V dropped 2 bases and J dropped 7 bases, with 15 bases sitting between them. The CDR3, as DNA: TGTGCCAGCAGCTTACAGTCTGGGTCCGGGCAGCCCCAGCATTTT. This sequence encodes CASSLQSGSGQPQHF.

Turning to this clone: A junction boundary mismatches the germline segment, possibly from a read error. The rearrangement uses TRBV5-1 and TRBJ1-2; a possible D gene is TRBD1 (6 bases). The CDR3 runs 14 residues. Germline CDR1 and CDR2: SGHRS and YFSETQ. The CDR3 loop is CASSTRTVESGYTF. In DNA, the CDR3 is TGTGCCAGCAGCACCCGGACAGTTGAATCGGGCTACACCTTC.

The rearrangement uses TRBV29-1 and TRBJ2-5; 7 positions agree with TRBD2. The J call may be faulty, since TRBJ2-7 better matches the DNA end. CDR3 length equals 14 residues. Germline V CDR1 and CDR2: SQVTM, ANQGSEA. CDR3 coding DNA: TGCAGCGTTGCCCCTCGGGACTACCTCCACGAGCAGTACTTC. Translating gives CSVAPRDYLHEQYF.

This clone was counted only a few times. The chain joins TRBV5-1 to TRBJ1-6, with D tentatively TRBD1 (5 bases). The CDR3 totals 13 residues. CDR1 and CDR2 from the germline V gene are SGHRS and YFSETQ. V was pared by 4 bases and J by 9 bases, with 11 bases between. Here the CDR3 reads CASSLEGSSPLHF. The CDR3 DNA is TGCGCCAGCAGCCTGGAGGGGAGTTCACCCCTCCACTTT.

This clone has a handful of counts. The chain has TRBV29-1 and TRBJ2-7; a possible D gene is TRBD2 (7 bases). Trimming removed 7 bases at V and 6 bases at J, with 19 bases between. Germline assignment: CDR1 SQVTM and CDR2 ANQGSEA. CDR3 length: 13 amino acids. The CDR3 DNA reads TGCAGCGCAAAAAGGGAGGGGGATACCGAGCAGTACTTC. This codes for CSAKREGDTEQYF.

The V and J genes are TRBV4-1 and TRBJ1-2; the match to TRBD1 covers 10 bases. The CDR3 covers 17 residues. Per the germline V gene, CDR1 is MGHRA and CDR2 is YSYEKL. With 0 bases clipped from V and 8 bases from J, the junction kept 12 bases outside the gene matches. The CDR3 nucleotides read TGCGCCAGCAGCCAAGAGGGCGACAGGGGGCGGATTCGGGGCTACACCTTC. As protein: CASSQEGDRGRIRGYTF.

CDR3 nucleotides: TGTGCCAGCAGGTTCGGGGGGCACCAAGATACGCAGTATTTT. It is translated as CASRFGGHQDTQYF. The rearrangement uses TRBV7-2 and TRBJ2-3, with D perhaps matching TRBD2 (7 bases). From germline, CDR1 is SGHTA and CDR2 FQGNSA. The ends were cut back, 6 bases at V and 5 bases at J, with 15 bases in the middle. The CDR3 is 14 amino acids.

This chain joins TRBV29-1 and TRBJ2-5; no firm D call. CDR3 length: 12 residues. The germline V gene has CDR1 SQVTM and CDR2 ANQGSEA. V was shortened by 6 bases and J by 4 bases, with 12 bases between the two germline ends. The CDR3 sequence: CSVLDSGETQYF. The DNA of the CDR3 is TGCAGCGTACTGGATTCGGGAGAGACCCAGTACTTC. Variable domain in full (rest from reference TRBV29-1 and TRBJ2-5): SAVISQKPSRDICQRGTSLTIQCQVDSQVTMMFWYRQQPGQSLTLIATANQGSEATYESGFVIDKFPISRPNLTFSTLTVSNMSPEDSSIYLCSVLDSGETQYFGPGTRLLVL.

In its sample, this clone was seen once. This chain joins TRBV27 and TRBJ1-5, with 8 bases lining up with TRBD1. With V trimmed by 2 bases and J by 2 bases, 2 bases remained unmatched. Per the germline V gene, CDR1 is MNHEY and CDR2 is SMNVEV (reference sequence). The CDR3 is 15 amino acids. CDR3 sequence: CASSLTGGRNQPQHF. DNA for the CDR3: TGTGCCAGCAGTTTAACAGGGGGGCGCAATCAGCCCCAGCATTTT.

The rearrangement uses TRBV6-5 and TRBJ1-3, with unresolved D. Germline CDR1 MNHEY, CDR2 SVGAGI. The length of the CDR3 is 11 residues. V dropped 5 bases and J dropped 8 bases, with 7 bases sitting between them. CDR3 in DNA: TGTGCCAGCAGTGCCCAAGACACCATATATTTT. Translation gives CASSAQDTIYF.

The V call is TRBV18, the J call TRBJ2-5; D not certain. Germline lookup yields CDR1 KGHSH and CDR2 LQKENI. The V end was cut by 3 bases, the J end by 5 bases, with 10 bases between. This CDR3 is 13 amino acids long. The chain's CDR3 is CASSPTFGETQYF. The CDR3 region has the DNA TGTGCCAGCTCACCGACATTCGGGGAGACCCAGTACTTC.

In this sample, this clone turned up once. This chain joins TRBV29-1 and TRBJ1-1; D is uncertain. This CDR3 has 10 residues. The ends were cut back, 7 bases at V and 8 bases at J, with 11 bases in the middle. Germline values: CDR1 SQVTM, CDR2 ANQGSEA. This CDR3 is CSATQEEAFF. CDR3 coding DNA: TGCAGCGCCACCCAGGAGGAAGCTTTCTTT.

The rearrangement joins TRBV5-6 to TRBJ2-3, with D perhaps TRBD1 (6 bases). The CDR3 length is 13 residues. V gave up 4 bases and J gave up 5 bases, with 11 bases separating them. Germline V gene data show CDR1 as SGHDT and CDR2 as YYEEEE. In DNA, the CDR3 is TGTGCCAGCAGCAGGGGGTCTGGAGATACGCAGTATTTT. Translation: CASSRGSGDTQYF.

This chain connects TRBV6-5 to TRBJ1-6; no definite D call. V lost 2 bases to trimming and J lost 10 bases, with 18 bases between them. Germline CDR1 and CDR2: MNHEY and SVGAGI. CDR3 length equals 16 residues. The CDR3 DNA sequence: TGTGCCAGCAGTTACGCCGAAGACACACCTGGGTCACCCCTCCACTTT. Its protein is CASSYAEDTPGSPLHF.

The chain couples TRBV29-1 to TRBJ1-5; D call uncertain. Trimming left V 7 bases short and J 7 bases short, with 14 bases between. Germline V gene sequence: CDR1 SQVTM, CDR2 ANQGSEA. The CDR3 covers 12 residues. The CDR3 nucleotides read TGCAGCGCCCGGGTAAGCGGGCAGCCCCAGCATTTT. Translation: CSARVSGQPQHF.

The chain carries TRBV30 and TRBJ1-2; tentatively, D is TRBD1 (6 bases). Germline V gene data show CDR1 as GTSNPN and CDR2 as SVGIG (reference sequence). CDR3 length: 15 amino acids. The ends were cut back, 4 bases at V and 4 bases at J, with 19 bases in the middle. The CDR3 nucleotides read TGTGCCTGGACGACAGGAGCCTTACTTATCTATGGCTACACCTTC. This encodes CAWTTGALLIYGYTF.

This clone was seen more than once but under ten times. This sequence joins TRBV12-5 and TRBJ1-5; D remains unclear. Germline CDR1 LGHNT, CDR2 FRNRAP. The CDR3 is made up of 19 amino acids. V dropped 6 bases and J dropped 1 base, with 25 bases sitting between them. Here the CDR3 DNA reads TGTGCTAGTGGCCCCCTTGGTGTAGGGCCGACCGGGAGCAATCAGCCCCAGCATTTT. Translated: CASGPLGVGPTGSNQPQHF.

CDR3 protein: CASSFDIISYNSPLHF. The DNA for the CDR3 is TGCGCCAGCAGCTTTGATATCATCTCCTATAATTCACCCCTCCACTTT. The chain employs TRBV5-1 and TRBJ1-6; D call uncertain. CDR1 is SGHRS and CDR2 is YFSETQ in the germline V gene. The CDR3 contains 16 residues. V lost 2 bases to trimming and J lost 0 bases, with 9 bases between them.

The CDR3 reads CAWDQGNTEAFF. In nucleotides, the CDR3 is TGTGCCTGGGATCAGGGTAACACTGAAGCTTTCTTT. This rearrangement joins TRBV30 to TRBJ1-1, with D perhaps TRBD1 (5 bases). The CDR3 length is 12 residues. Deletions cut 5 bases from V and 2 bases from J, with 9 bases between. Germline values: CDR1 GTSNPN, CDR2 SVGIG (reference sequence).

The rearrangement joins TRBV19 to TRBJ2-7; D uncertain. CDR1 and CDR2 from the germline V gene are LNHDA and SQIVND (reference sequence). The CDR3 has 12 amino acids. The ends were cut back, 5 bases at V and 1 base at J, with 6 bases in the middle. DNA of the CDR3: TGTGCCAGTAGTGGGGTATCCTACGAGCAGTACTTC. This translates into CASSGVSYEQYF.

A note on this clone: A read error may explain this, as a much larger clone is one base away. This specimen includes other DNA sequences encoding the same CDR3. This rearrangement joins TRBV7-2 to TRBJ1-1; 8 bases align to TRBD1. The germline CDR1 and CDR2 sequences are SGHTA and FQGNSA. V was pared by 2 bases and J by 4 bases, with 0 bases of the junction left unmatched. This CDR3 is 13 amino acids long. The CDR3 nucleotides are TGTGCCAGCAGCTTAACAGGGGGCACTGAAGCTTTCTTT. Translating gives CASSLTGGTEAFF.

The chain joins TRBV27 to TRBJ2-6; perhaps TRBD1 as D (5 bases). Trimming took off 5 bases at V and 0 bases at J, with 11 bases between the two ends. CDR3 length: 16 residues. Germline lookup yields CDR1 MNHEY and CDR2 SMNVEV (reference sequence). The CDR3, as DNA: TGTGCCAGCAGTCTCGACAGCGCCTCTGGGGCCAACGTCCTGACTTTC. Translating gives CASSLDSASGANVLTF.